These T cell receptor beta chains were read from a single sample in a study of blood T cell repertoires in COVID-19. Using immunoSEQ multiplex PCR, the repertoire was profiled, and TCRdb retains in-frame clones only, with some absent. The sample has 150,000 or so clones; roughly 80% are singletons. The source material was PBMCs or T cells enriched from blood (not recorded which). Receptors were obtained from a woman aged 55-69 years who had recovered from COVID-19. Each CDR3 is given with its conserved first and last residue. A D gene is named only where the DNA matches it firmly. Rows give clone size only sometimes, using once, few, many, or a class for an expanded clone.

j_gene: TRBJ1-4
abundance: NA
d_gene: NA
v_gene: TRBV15
CDR3nt: TGTGCCACCAGCATCCGGACAGAGAGTAATGAAAAACTGTTTTTT
CDR3aa: CATSIRTESNEKLFF

j_gene: TRBJ1-3
abundance: few
d_gene: NA
v_gene: TRBV6-6
CDR3nt: TGTGCCAGCCAGTTGGCAGGGGGAAACACCATATATTTT
CDR3aa: CASQLAGGNTIYF

j_gene: TRBJ1-4
abundance: NA
d_gene: TRBD1
v_gene: TRBV7-2
CDR3nt: TGTGCCAGCAGCCCAGGGGGCGGGAATGAAAAACTGTTTTTT
CDR3aa: CASSPGGGNEKLFF

j_gene: TRBJ2-3
abundance: NA
d_gene: TRBD1
v_gene: TRBV19
CDR3nt: TGTGCCAGTAGTAGCCGACAGGGCTCAGATACGCAGTATTTT
CDR3aa: CASSSRQGSDTQYF

j_gene: TRBJ2-7
abundance: NA
d_gene: TRBD2
v_gene: TRBV3-1/TRBV3-2
CDR3nt: TGTGCCAGCAGCCAACGAGGGCGGGGGGCCTTCTACGAGCAGTACTTC
CDR3aa: CASSQRGRGAFYEQYF

j_gene: TRBJ1-5
abundance: few
d_gene: NA
v_gene: TRBV4-1
CDR3nt: TGCGCCAGCAGCCAAGTCCCTCTACAGCCCCAGCATTTT
CDR3aa: CASSQVPLQPQHF

j_gene: TRBJ1-2
abundance: few
d_gene: NA
v_gene: TRBV5-6
CDR3nt: TGTGCCAGCAGCTTGGGGCCCCTGGGACAAGCTAACTATGGCTACACCTTC
CDR3aa: CASSLGPLGQANYGYTF

j_gene: TRBJ2-7
abundance: NA
d_gene: TRBD2
v_gene: TRBV6-5
CDR3nt: TGTGCCACTCCGATCAGGGAGGGCTCCTACGAGCAGTACTTC
CDR3aa: CATPIREGSYEQYF

j_gene: TRBJ2-5
abundance: NA
d_gene: NA
v_gene: TRBV5-1
CDR3nt: TGCGCCAGCAGCTTGGTAATGGGGGGAGGAGAGACCCAGTACTTC
CDR3aa: CASSLVMGGGETQYF

j_gene: TRBJ2-5
abundance: NA
d_gene: TRBD2
v_gene: TRBV5-4
CDR3nt: TGTGCCAGCAGCGGGGGGACTAGCGGGGACCAAGAGACCCAGTACTTC
CDR3aa: CASSGGTSGDQETQYF

j_gene: TRBJ2-7
abundance: NA
d_gene: TRBD2
v_gene: TRBV19
CDR3nt: TGTGCCAGCGGGGGGTCGGACTACGAGCAGTACTTC
CDR3aa: CASGGSDYEQYF

j_gene: TRBJ2-3
abundance: once
d_gene: TRBD2
v_gene: TRBV4-1
CDR3nt: TGCGCCAGCAGCCAATATCAAGCGGGGGGGCGCTCTGATACGCAGTATTTT
CDR3aa: CASSQYQAGGRSDTQYF

j_gene: TRBJ1-1
abundance: few
d_gene: TRBD1
v_gene: TRBV5-1
CDR3nt: TGCGCCAGCAGCGCGACAGGGGGCATCACTGAAGCTTTCTTT
CDR3aa: CASSATGGITEAFF

j_gene: TRBJ1-1
abundance: NA
d_gene: TRBD1
v_gene: TRBV5-1
CDR3nt: TGCGCCAGCAGCTGGGGACAGGGGAACACTGAAGCTTTCTTT
CDR3aa: CASSWGQGNTEAFF

j_gene: TRBJ2-3
abundance: NA
d_gene: TRBD2
v_gene: TRBV2
CDR3nt: TGTGCCAGCAGTGGGACTAGCTCGGAGGATACGCAGTATTTT
CDR3aa: CASSGTSSEDTQYF

j_gene: TRBJ2-7
abundance: few
d_gene: NA
v_gene: TRBV2
CDR3nt: TGTGCCAGCTCCTTAGCGGCAGTCTCCTACGAGCAGTACTTC
CDR3aa: CASSLAAVSYEQYF

j_gene: TRBJ1-4
abundance: few
d_gene: NA
v_gene: TRBV27
CDR3nt: TGTGCCAGCAGTTATCGACATTTCCCTAATGAAAAACTGTTTTTT
CDR3aa: CASSYRHFPNEKLFF

j_gene: TRBJ1-4
abundance: few
d_gene: TRBD1
v_gene: TRBV7-2
CDR3nt: TGTGCCAGCAGCTTAGCCGGAGGGGGCCGGGATGAAAAACTGTTTTTT
CDR3aa: CASSLAGGGRDEKLFF

j_gene: TRBJ1-3
abundance: NA
d_gene: TRBD1
v_gene: TRBV25-1
CDR3nt: TGTGCCAGCAGACCTTATCAGGGGGCTTCGGACACCATATATTTT
CDR3aa: CASRPYQGASDTIYF

j_gene: TRBJ1-5
abundance: NA
d_gene: TRBD1
v_gene: TRBV2
CDR3nt: TGTGCCAGCAGTGGCGGGACAGGGGGGAATCAGCCCCAGCATTTT
CDR3aa: CASSGGTGGNQPQHF

j_gene: TRBJ1-1
abundance: NA
d_gene: NA
v_gene: TRBV12-3/TRBV12-4
CDR3nt: TGTGCCAGCAGTTTAGGGCCAGAAGCTTTCTTT
CDR3aa: CASSLGPEAFF

j_gene: TRBJ1-2
abundance: few
d_gene: TRBD1
v_gene: TRBV19
CDR3nt: TGTGCCAGTAGTATAGCAGGACAGGAAAACTATGGCTACACCTTC
CDR3aa: CASSIAGQENYGYTF

j_gene: TRBJ2-7
abundance: NA
d_gene: TRBD1
v_gene: TRBV5-1
CDR3nt: TGCGCCAGCAGCGAAATTCTGACAGGGGATTTTGGCTACGAGCAGTACTTC
CDR3aa: CASSEILTGDFGYEQYF

j_gene: TRBJ2-1
abundance: NA
d_gene: NA
v_gene: TRBV5-4
CDR3nt: TGTGCCAGCAGCTTGAGCCACAGGGGAGGTAGCAATGAGCAGTTCTTC
CDR3aa: CASSLSHRGGSNEQFF

j_gene: TRBJ1-2
abundance: NA
d_gene: TRBD1
v_gene: TRBV27
CDR3nt: TGTGCCAGCAGTCACTCAGTGACAGGGTCGCGTGGCTACACCTTC
CDR3aa: CASSHSVTGSRGYTF